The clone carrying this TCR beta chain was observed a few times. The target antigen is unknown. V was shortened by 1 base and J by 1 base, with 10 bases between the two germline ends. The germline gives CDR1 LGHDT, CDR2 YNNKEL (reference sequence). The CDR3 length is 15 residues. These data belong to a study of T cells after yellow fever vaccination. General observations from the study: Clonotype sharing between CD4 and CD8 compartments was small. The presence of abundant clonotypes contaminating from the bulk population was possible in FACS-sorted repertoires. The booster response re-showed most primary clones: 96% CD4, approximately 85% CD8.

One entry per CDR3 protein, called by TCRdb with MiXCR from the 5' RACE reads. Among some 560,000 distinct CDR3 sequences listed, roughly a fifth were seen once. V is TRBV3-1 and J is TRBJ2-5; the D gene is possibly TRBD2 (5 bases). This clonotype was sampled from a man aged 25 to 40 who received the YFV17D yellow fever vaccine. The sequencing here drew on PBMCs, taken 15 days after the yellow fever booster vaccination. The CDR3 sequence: CASSQGQRTQETQYF. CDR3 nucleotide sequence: TGTGCCAGCAGCCAAGGGCAGCGGACCCAAGAGACCCAGTACTTC.